One sample yielded the 32 T cell receptor beta chains listed below, sequenced in a study of blood T cell repertoires in COVID-19. Repertoires were generated with immunoSEQ multiplex PCR, while TCRdb's copy carries only in-frame clones and drops some. Found here are 100,000 to 150,000 clones, approximately 91% of them singletons; the top ten hold about 1.2%. The sample taken for sequencing was peripheral blood. The receptors here all came from a woman of 80 years or more with acute or convalescent COVID-19.

The chain joins TRBV7-2 to TRBJ2-3; D is perhaps TRBD2 (5 bases). Trimming stripped 1 base from V and 2 bases from J, with 7 bases between. The CDR3 consists of 14 residues. Germline CDR1 SGHTA, CDR2 FQGNSA. CDR3 amino acids: CASSLGGYTDTQYF. In DNA, the CDR3 is TGTGCCAGCAGCTTAGGAGGGTACACAGATACGCAGTATTTT.

This clone has just a few counts. J is TRBJ1-1 and V is TRBV27; D is ambiguous. Germline V CDR1 and CDR2: MNHEY, SMNVEV (reference sequence). The CDR3 spans 15 residues. The germline V and J ends were trimmed by 0 bases and 1 base, with 9 bases remaining between them. For the CDR3, the DNA is TGTGCCAGCAGTTTATCCCGTGGGAGGAACACTGAAGCTTTCTTT. Residues: CASSLSRGRNTEAFF.

The chain is built from TRBV21-1 and TRBJ2-4; the D call in the table, TRBD1, was not verified against the DNA. TRBV21-1 has pseudogene status. The CDR3 extends over 21 amino acids. Here the CDR3 reads CASSKGAAVGGLVLAKNIQYF. The CDR3 DNA sequence: TGTGCCAGCAGCAAAGGGGCGGCCGTAGGGGGCCTGGTACTAGCCAAAAACATTCAGTACTTC.

This chain uses TRBV4-2 with TRBJ2-2, with TRBD1 identical over 8 bases. With V trimmed by 1 base and J by 7 bases, 5 bases remained unmatched. The CDR3 spans 15 residues. Germline-derived CDR1 and CDR2 are LGHNA and YNFKEQ. This chain's CDR3 is CASSQALQGGGELFF. The CDR3 coding sequence is TGTGCCAGCAGCCAAGCTTTACAGGGGGGCGGGGAGCTGTTTTTT.

The chain uses TRBV3-1 (or the pseudogene TRBV3-2) and TRBJ1-2; 9 bases line up with TRBD1. Germline V gives CDR1 LGHDT, CDR2 YNNKEL (reference sequence). The V segment lost 2 bases and the J segment 5 bases; nucleotides outside the gene matches: 12. This CDR3 is built from 17 residues. As DNA, the CDR3 is TGTGCCAGCAGCCAATATCGGGACAGGGTCAGTGAGTATGGCTACACCTTC. Translation gives CASSQYRDRVSEYGYTF.

The chain is built from TRBV28 and TRBJ1-2; D gene ambiguous. CDR1 and CDR2 (germline): MDHEN, SYDVKM. Between the trimmed V and J ends, which lost 3 bases and 8 bases, there was a span of 13 bases. The CDR3 length is 13 residues. As DNA, the CDR3 is TGTGCCAGCAGTTTCACGAGGTACGGGGGCTACACCTTC. Translation gives CASSFTRYGGYTF.

The chain uses TRBV15 and TRBJ2-5; D is uncertain. Between the trimmed V and J ends, which lost 0 bases and 0 bases, there was a span of 8 bases. CDR1 is LNHNV and CDR2 is YYDKDF in the germline V gene (reference sequence). This CDR3 region has 15 residues. The CDR3 reads CATSRDQSYQETQYF. The CDR3, as DNA: TGTGCCACCAGCAGAGATCAGTCTTACCAAGAGACCCAGTACTTC. The full variable domain, completed using reference TRBV15 and TRBJ2-5, is DAMVIQNPRYQVTQFGKPVTLSCSQTLNHNVMYWYQQKSSQAPKLLFHYYDKDFNNEADTPDNFQSRRPNTSFCFLDIRSPGLGDTAMYLCATSRDQSYQETQYFGPGTRLLVL.

The CDR3, as DNA: TGTGCCAGCAGCCCCCTACCCAATAGCAATCAGCCCCAGCATTTT. Encoded protein: CASSPLPNSNQPQHF. The chain employs TRBV6-5 and TRBJ1-5; D ambiguous. Looked up from germline, CDR1 is MNHEY and CDR2 is SVGAGI. The CDR3 loop spans 15 amino acids. Trimming removed 6 bases at V and 0 bases at J, with 12 bases between.

The CDR3 nucleotides read TGTGCCAGCTCACCACCAACTAGCGGTATCAATGAGCAGTTCTTC. Its protein is CASSPPTSGINEQFF. This chain links TRBV18 with TRBJ2-1; 8 positions match TRBD2. Germline CDR1 KGHSH, CDR2 LQKENI. The CDR3 runs to 15 residues. V lost 0 bases, J lost 6 bases, and 4 bases stayed unmatched. Using reference TRBV18 and TRBJ2-1 for the parts outside the CDR3, the full variable domain is NAGVMQNPRHLVRRRGQEARLRCSPMKGHSHVYWYRQLPEEGLKFMVYLQKENIIDESGMPKERFSAEFPKEGPSILRIQQVVRGDSAAYFCASSPPTSGINEQFFGPGTRLTVL.

This sequence joins TRBV27 and TRBJ1-1; a weak D match, TRBD1 (5 bases). Trimming stripped 2 bases from V and 1 base from J, with 11 bases between. The CDR3 totals 15 residues. In germline, CDR1 is MNHEY, CDR2 SMNVEV (reference sequence). CDR3 sequence: CASSLTRGGNTEAFF. In DNA form, the CDR3 reads TGTGCCAGCAGTTTAACCCGCGGGGGGAACACTGAAGCTTTCTTT.

The chain links TRBV6-5 to TRBJ2-1; 8 bases align to TRBD1. Trimming at V came to 0 bases and at J to 3 bases, leaving 4 bases not matched to a gene. The CDR3 loop spans 16 amino acids. CDR1 and CDR2 (germline): MNHEY, SVGAGI. The CDR3 nucleotides read TGTGCCAGCAGTTACTCAAACAGGGGGTTCTACAATGAGCAGTTCTTC. It translates to CASSYSNRGFYNEQFF.

The chain links TRBV24-1 to TRBJ1-2, with a tentative D call TRBD1 (5 bases). CDR1 and CDR2 from the germline V gene are KGHDR and SFDVKD. Trimming cost V 4 bases and J 5 bases, with 7 bases left between them. The CDR3 has 12 residues. The CDR3 DNA is TGTGCCACCAGTGAGGAGGGGTATGGCTACACCTTC. Residues: CATSEEGYGYTF.

The genes are TRBV6-1 and TRBJ1-1; D is unclear. Trimming shortened V by 3 bases and J by 6 bases, and 11 bases separated the two germline ends. In germline, CDR1 is MNHNS, CDR2 SASEGT. CDR3 size: 13 residues. CDR3 nucleotide sequence: TGTGCCAGCAGTGATCTTTCCCCCCCTGAAGCTTTCTTT. It translates to CASSDLSPPEAFF.

The genes are TRBV6-5 and TRBJ1-2; D remains unclear. The CDR3 is made up of 15 amino acids. Germline CDR1 MNHEY, CDR2 SVGAGI. V dropped 8 bases and J dropped 4 bases, with 20 bases sitting between them. CDR3 in amino acids: CASHTGRPPLYGYTF. The CDR3 bases are TGTGCCAGCCATACCGGGAGGCCCCCTCTCTATGGCTACACCTTC.

This chain uses TRBV3-1 (or the pseudogene TRBV3-2) with TRBJ2-1; D ambiguous. Germline values: CDR1 LGHDT, CDR2 YNNKEL (reference sequence). CDR3 length equals 14 residues. V was clipped by 0 bases and J by 2 bases, with 5 bases between them. The CDR3 here is CASSQDPAYNEQFF. The CDR3 DNA follows: TGTGCCAGCAGCCAAGATCCAGCCTACAATGAGCAGTTCTTC.

V and J are TRBV2 and TRBJ1-2; D remains ambiguous. Germline V gene data show CDR1 as SNHLY and CDR2 as FYNNEI. V lost 7 bases and J lost 7, with 16 bases in between. The CDR3 is made up of 13 amino acids. The CDR3 loop reads CASIVGGPTGYTF. In DNA, the CDR3 is TGTGCCAGCATCGTAGGAGGACCTACTGGCTACACCTTC.

The V and J genes are TRBV15 and TRBJ2-5, with D perhaps matching TRBD2 (5 bases). The V and J ends lost 0 bases and 3 bases respectively, with 8 bases between them. This CDR3 spans 14 amino acids. The germline V gene encodes CDR1 LNHNV and CDR2 YYDKDF (reference sequence). The CDR3 is CATSRDPGEETQYF. The CDR3 bases are TGTGCCACCAGCAGAGATCCCGGGGAAGAGACCCAGTACTTC.

CDR3 sequence: CASSQGLIGAEAFF. CDR3 coding DNA: TGTGCCAGCAGCCAGGGGCTTATAGGGGCTGAAGCTTTCTTT. The chain carries TRBV3-1 (or the pseudogene TRBV3-2) and TRBJ1-1; the D gene is possibly TRBD1 (5 bases). The CDR3 has 14 residues. In germline, CDR1 is LGHDT, CDR2 YNNKEL (reference sequence). Trimming took 3 bases from V and 6 from J, leaving 14 bases between them.

This clone appeared a few times. The V call is TRBV9, the J call TRBJ2-1; TRBD2 aligns across 10 bases. The CDR3 sequence is 17 residues long. Looked up from germline, CDR1 is SGDLS and CDR2 is YYNGEE. J was trimmed by 7 bases and V by 0 bases; bases with no gene match: 10. The CDR3 here is CASSVAPLAGGANEQFF. Here the CDR3 DNA reads TGTGCCAGCAGCGTAGCCCCCTTAGCGGGGGGCGCGAATGAGCAGTTCTTC. Looking up the rest from reference TRBV9 and TRBJ2-1 gives the full variable domain: DSGVTQTPKHLITATGQRVTLRCSPRSGDLSVYWYQQSLDQGLQFLIQYYNGEERAKGNILERFSAQQFPDLHSELNLSSLELGDSALYFCASSVAPLAGGANEQFFGPGTRLTVL.

The chain is built from TRBV7-2 and TRBJ2-3; D perhaps matches TRBD2 (7 bases). The CDR3 is 15 residues long. Germline V gives CDR1 SGHTA, CDR2 FQGNSA. The V end lost 1 base, the J end lost 2 bases, and 10 bases lay between the germline ends. The DNA of the CDR3 is TGTGCCAGCAGCTTAGTGGCGGGGGCCACAGATACGCAGTATTTT. Amino acids: CASSLVAGATDTQYF.

The chain uses TRBV1 and TRBJ2-7; the table's D call TRBD2 went unverified against the DNA. TRBV1 is deemed a pseudogene. This CDR3 is 15 amino acids long. The CDR3 nucleotides read TGCACCAGCAGCCGCCGACTAGCGGGGCTCTACGAGCAGTACTTC. This encodes CTSSRRLAGLYEQYF.

This clone has a handful of counts. V is TRBV28 and J is TRBJ2-5, with no clear D. The V end was cut by 5 bases, the J end by 2 bases, with 9 bases between. This CDR3 is built from 13 residues. Germline lookup yields CDR1 MDHEN and CDR2 SYDVKM. Here the CDR3 reads CASSLYTQETQYF. CDR3 in DNA: TGTGCCAGCAGTCTGTACACACAAGAGACCCAGTACTTC.

The chain joins TRBV5-4 to TRBJ2-1, with D hard to call. Trimming pared 5 bases from V and 0 bases from J, leaving 6 bases between. Germline V CDR1 and CDR2: SGHNT, YYREEE (reference sequence). There are 13 residues in the CDR3. Written as DNA, the CDR3 is TGTGCCAGCAGGGCCGACTCCTACAATGAGCAGTTCTTC. It translates to CASRADSYNEQFF.

Only one count was recorded for this clone. The chain recombines TRBV29-1 with TRBJ2-4, with D perhaps TRBD1 (6 bases). The CDR3 runs to 14 residues. Trimming took 4 bases from V and 9 from J, leaving 19 bases between them. Per germline, CDR1 SQVTM and CDR2 ANQGSEA. CDR3 loop: CSVVVQGAQGIQYF. The DNA for the CDR3 is TGCAGCGTTGTTGTACAGGGAGCCCAGGGCATTCAGTACTTC.

The V gene is TRBV9, the J gene TRBJ1-2; D uncertain. This CDR3 is built from 16 residues. Trimming left V 0 bases short and J 2 bases short, with 14 bases between. Looked up from germline, CDR1 is SGDLS and CDR2 is YYNGEE. DNA of the CDR3: TGTGCCAGCAGCGTAGCCCCCTCAACAGAGAACTATGGCTACACCTTC. Translation: CASSVAPSTENYGYTF.

The DNA of the CDR3 is TGTGCCAGCAGTTCCCGGGGGGGGCATGCCGGGGAGCTGTTTTTT. Residues: CASSSRGGHAGELFF. The chain combines TRBV27 with TRBJ2-2; 8 nucleotides align to TRBD2. In germline, CDR1 is MNHEY, CDR2 SMNVEV (reference sequence). With V trimmed by 4 bases and J by 6 bases, 7 bases remained unmatched. CDR3 length: 15 amino acids.

This clone was observed once. The chain recombines TRBV19 with TRBJ2-5; tentatively, D is TRBD1 (6 bases). Germline values: CDR1 LNHDA, CDR2 SQIVND (reference sequence). Trimming cost V 5 bases and J 0 bases, with 16 bases left between them. This CDR3 is 16 amino acids long. Here the CDR3 reads CASSGFRDKYQETQYF. In nucleotides, the CDR3 is TGTGCCAGTAGTGGGTTCCGGGACAAGTACCAAGAGACCCAGTACTTC.

The J gene is TRBJ2-1, the V gene TRBV3-1 (or the pseudogene TRBV3-2), with a weak D call TRBD1 (6 bases). This CDR3 is 14 amino acids long. V lost 6 bases and J lost 4, with 13 bases in between. CDR1 is LGHDT, CDR2 YNNKEL, per germline (reference sequence). The CDR3 here is CASSTGTTYNEQFF. DNA of the CDR3: TGTGCCAGCAGTACCGGGACAACTTACAATGAGCAGTTCTTC.

The chain's CDR3 is CASSFQQVSYEQYF. CDR3 nucleotides: TGTGCCAGCAGCTTTCAACAGGTCTCCTACGAGCAGTACTTC. This chain uses TRBV5-4 with TRBJ2-7; D might be TRBD1 (5 bases). The germline CDR1 and CDR2 sequences are SGHNT and YYREEE (reference sequence). The CDR3 is 14 amino acids. Between the trimmed V and J ends, which lost 2 bases and 0 bases, there was a span of 9 bases.

V and J are TRBV20-1 and TRBJ2-1, with 10 bases matching TRBD2. The V and J ends lost 3 bases and 0 bases, in that order; junction bases with no gene match: 5. CDR3 size: 16 residues. CDR1 DFQATT and CDR2 SNEGSKA come from the germline V gene (reference sequence). CDR3 protein: CSASPSGRGSYNEQFF. In DNA, the CDR3 is TGCAGTGCTAGTCCCAGCGGGAGGGGCTCCTACAATGAGCAGTTCTTC.

The chain recombines TRBV6-5 with TRBJ2-7; 7 bases fit TRBD1. CDR3 size: 12 residues. Germline values: CDR1 MNHEY, CDR2 SVGAGI. J lost 4 bases, V lost 5 bases, and 2 bases had no gene match. The CDR3 DNA reads as TGTGCCAGCAGTACAGGGGAGTACGAGCAGTACTTC. Protein product: CASSTGEYEQYF.

Within the sample, this clone is medium-sized (0.01 to 0.1%). The genes are TRBV18 and TRBJ2-1, with 7 nucleotides matching TRBD1. The V gene end was trimmed by 3 bases and the J gene end by 3 bases; junction bases not matched to a gene: 2. Germline CDR1 KGHSH, CDR2 LQKENI. The CDR3 is 14 residues long. The CDR3 coding sequence is TGTGCCAGCTCACCGACAGGGTTCTACAATGAGCAGTTCTTC. Translating gives CASSPTGFYNEQFF.